This passage covers 32 T cell receptor beta chains from one sample sequenced in a study of shared clonotypes between healthy human individuals. Repertoires were generated with immunoSEQ multiplex PCR, while TCRdb's copy carries only in-frame clones and drops some. The sample consists of about 1.5 million clones, 95% to 99% of them appearing once. Sequencing input: naive CD4+ T cells sorted from blood. Documented subset: CD45RA+ positively selected. Receptors were obtained from a man aged 30-40 years in good health.

The CDR3 region is CSVEGQGNTEAFF. DNA of the CDR3: TGCAGCGTTGAAGGACAGGGCAACACTGAAGCTTTCTTT. The V call is TRBV29-1, the J call TRBJ1-1; TRBD1 aligns across 7 bases. V gave up 1 base and J gave up 2 bases; unmatched junction bases: 1. Germline V gene sequence: CDR1 SQVTM, CDR2 ANQGSEA. This CDR3 is 13 amino acids long. The full variable domain, with the rest looked up from reference TRBV29-1 and TRBJ1-1, is SAVISQKPSRDICQRGTSLTIQCQVDSQVTMMFWYRQQPGQSLTLIATANQGSEATYESGFVIDKFPISRPNLTFSTLTVSNMSPEDSSIYLCSVEGQGNTEAFFGQGTRLTVV.

This CDR3 reads CASSEHSGVSSYNEQFF. The CDR3 DNA reads TGTGCCAGCAGCGAACATAGTGGGGTGAGCTCCTACAATGAGCAGTTCTTC. The chain has TRBV9 and TRBJ2-1; no clear D gene. The CDR3 runs to 17 residues. V was clipped by 3 bases and J by 0 bases, with 16 bases between them. Germline CDR1 and CDR2: SGDLS and YYNGEE.

The J gene is TRBJ1-3, the V gene TRBV28, with a possible D match to TRBD1 (6 bases). Germline V gene sequence: CDR1 MDHEN, CDR2 SYDVKM. CDR3 length: 15 amino acids. Trimming left V 10 bases short and J 3 bases short, with 19 bases between. DNA for the CDR3: TGTGCCACCCTGCGGAGGGGGGGGAATGGAAACACCATATATTTT. Encoded protein: CATLRRGGNGNTIYF.

As concerns this clone: The sample contains more than one DNA sequence encoding this CDR3. In nucleotides, the CDR3 is TGCAGTGCTAGCGGTACAGATACGCAGTATTTT. Encoded protein: CSASGTDTQYF. The V gene is TRBV20-1, the J gene TRBJ2-3; D not resolved. The CDR3 consists of 11 residues. Deletions cut 3 bases from V and 3 bases from J, with 4 bases between. Germline V gene data show CDR1 as DFQATT and CDR2 as SNEGSKA (reference sequence).

The chain couples TRBV28 to TRBJ2-1; D unclear. Germline lookup yields CDR1 MDHEN and CDR2 SYDVKM. Trimming took off 1 base at V and 9 bases at J, with 16 bases between the two ends. This CDR3 has 15 amino acids. CDR3 amino acids: CASSLSPGTRLEQFF. DNA for the CDR3: TGTGCCAGCAGTTTATCCCCTGGAACTCGACTTGAGCAGTTCTTC.

The chain has TRBV10-3 and TRBJ2-3; D gene uncertain. Trimming cost V 5 bases and J 9 bases, with 12 bases left between them. The CDR3 length is 12 residues. CDR1 ENHRY and CDR2 SYGVKD come from the germline V gene. CDR3 coding DNA: TGTGCCATCAGTAACGGGCCGGAGACGCAGTATTTT. This translates into CAISNGPETQYF.

This clone was observed a single time. This chain joins TRBV11-2 and TRBJ2-7; D call uncertain. The V end was cut by 1 base, the J end by 0 bases, with 7 bases between. The CDR3 spans 14 residues. Germline V CDR1 and CDR2: SGHAT, FQNNGV. CDR3 amino acids: CASSLVRSSYEQYF. In nucleotides, the CDR3 is TGTGCCAGCAGCTTAGTACGGAGCTCCTACGAGCAGTACTTC.

The chain combines TRBV7-2 with TRBJ2-1; D uncertain. The CDR3 spans 14 residues. The V gene lost 1 base and the J gene lost 2 bases, with 6 bases spanning the gap. CDR1 is SGHTA, CDR2 FQGNSA, per germline. This chain's CDR3 is CASSLVQPYNEQFF. CDR3 in DNA: TGTGCCAGCAGCTTAGTGCAACCCTACAATGAGCAGTTCTTC.

The V and J genes are TRBV28 and TRBJ2-7; TRBD1 matches at 10 bases. This CDR3 is built from 17 residues. V shed 5 bases, J shed 5 bases, and the junction held 15 bases outside the gene matches. Germline V gene lookup returns CDR1 MDHEN and CDR2 SYDVKM. Written as DNA, the CDR3 is TGTGCCAGCAGTAAAGGGACAGGGGTCGCGAGGGGTAACGAGCAGTACTTC. This sequence encodes CASSKGTGVARGNEQYF. The full variable domain, rest sourced from reference TRBV28 and TRBJ2-7, is DVKVTQSSRYLVKRTGEKVFLECVQDMDHENMFWYRQDPGLGLRLIYFSYDVKMKEKGDIPEGYSVSREKKERFSLILESASTNQTSMYLCASSKGTGVARGNEQYFGPGTRLTVT.

This sequence joins TRBV28 and TRBJ2-1, with 9 bases identical to TRBD2. This CDR3 has 15 amino acids. Per germline, CDR1 MDHEN and CDR2 SYDVKM. V lost 6 bases to trimming and J lost 6 bases; unmatched junction nucleotides: 9. CDR3 loop: CASSPPGTSTNEQFF. CDR3 nucleotide sequence: TGTGCCAGCAGCCCGCCGGGGACTAGCACCAATGAGCAGTTCTTC.

This chain joins TRBV7-6 and TRBJ2-2; D may be TRBD2 (5 bases). From germline, CDR1 is SGHVS and CDR2 FNYEAQ. This CDR3 comprises 15 residues. The ends were cut back, 3 bases at V and 1 base at J, with 9 bases in the middle. Here the CDR3 reads CASSFKSGNTGELFF. Written as DNA, the CDR3 is TGTGCCAGCAGCTTTAAGAGCGGGAACACCGGGGAGCTGTTTTTT.

This clone was counted a single time. The chain uses TRBV6-1 and TRBJ2-7; no clear D gene. The CDR3 has 14 amino acids. Trimming cost V 1 base and J 6 bases, with 13 bases left between them. Germline CDR1 is MNHNS and CDR2 is SASEGT. The DNA of the CDR3 is TGTGCCAGCAGTGAAGGCCCCTTTGGCGGCGAGCAGTACTTC. Translation gives CASSEGPFGGEQYF.

The genes are TRBV18 and TRBJ2-7; D possibly corresponds to TRBD2 (5 bases). Trimming took off 6 bases at V and 2 bases at J, with 14 bases between the two ends. The CDR3 is 14 residues long. Per the germline V gene, CDR1 is KGHSH and CDR2 is LQKENI. CDR3 nucleotides: TGTGCCAGCTCGGAGGCGGGTAGTACCTACGAGCAGTACTTC. It yields the protein CASSEAGSTYEQYF.

The V call is TRBV10-3, the J call TRBJ2-1; 7 nucleotides agree with TRBD2. The ends lost 10 bases at V and 8 bases at J; junction bases unmatched: 17. The CDR3 covers 15 residues. The germline gives CDR1 ENHRY, CDR2 SYGVKD. The CDR3 DNA reads as TGTGCCACCTCTGAGCCCGGCGGGAGAAGGGATGAGCAGTTCTTC. Its translation: CATSEPGGRRDEQFF.

The chain has TRBV5-1 and TRBJ2-3; maybe TRBD2 (6 bases). The CDR3 is 13 residues long. CDR1 SGHRS and CDR2 YFSETQ come from the germline V gene. The V and J ends lost 3 bases and 4 bases respectively, with 9 bases between them. The CDR3 loop is CASSWEASDTQYF. DNA for the CDR3: TGCGCCAGCAGCTGGGAGGCCTCAGATACGCAGTATTTT.

This clone was recorded only once. J is TRBJ2-7 and V is TRBV7-9; possible D gene TRBD2, 6 bases. V was pared by 5 bases and J by 2 bases, with 13 bases between. CDR3 size: 14 residues. Germline V gives CDR1 SEHNR, CDR2 FQNEAQ (reference sequence). CDR3 DNA sequence: TGTGCCAGCAGCCCCCCTAGCGTACCCTACGAGCAGTACTTC. Its translation is CASSPPSVPYEQYF.

V gene TRBV30 combines with J gene TRBJ1-4, with a tentative D call TRBD1 (6 bases). Looked up from germline, CDR1 is GTSNPN and CDR2 is SVGIG (reference sequence). The V end lost 2 bases, the J end lost 8 bases, and 15 bases lay between the germline ends. This CDR3 has 14 residues. In nucleotides, the CDR3 is TGTGCCTGGAGTCGACAGGTGGTGGGAGAAAAACTGTTTTTT. Translating gives CAWSRQVVGEKLFF.

As for this clone: The sample holds other DNA sequences that translate to the same CDR3. V is TRBV6-1 and J is TRBJ2-1, with TRBD2 as a possible D gene (6 bases). The CDR3 sequence is 14 residues long. Looked up from germline, CDR1 is MNHNS and CDR2 is SASEGT. V was cut by 6 bases and J by 0 bases, with 9 bases left in between. As DNA, the CDR3 is TGTGCCAGCAGCGGGGGAGGCTCCTACAATGAGCAGTTCTTC. Translation gives CASSGGGSYNEQFF.

The chain couples TRBV2 to TRBJ2-1; 10 bases fit TRBD2. The CDR3 loop spans 18 amino acids. Germline V gene data show CDR1 as SNHLY and CDR2 as FYNNEI. The ends lost 2 bases at V and 7 bases at J; junction bases unmatched: 14. The chain's CDR3 is CASSELGVAGGRGNEQFF. The CDR3 DNA sequence: TGTGCCAGCAGTGAATTGGGGGTAGCGGGAGGTAGGGGTAATGAGCAGTTCTTC.

The rearrangement joins TRBV28 to TRBJ2-7, with 8 bases aligning to TRBD1. Trimming took 5 bases from V and 6 from J; bases not matched to a gene: 12. This CDR3 region has 15 residues. Germline V gene lookup returns CDR1 MDHEN and CDR2 SYDVKM. CDR3 nucleotide sequence: TGTGCCAGCAGTGGCCGGGACAGGATTTTGTCCGAGCAGTACTTC. Protein: CASSGRDRILSEQYF. The full variable domain, completed using reference TRBV28 and TRBJ2-7, is DVKVTQSSRYLVKRTGEKVFLECVQDMDHENMFWYRQDPGLGLRLIYFSYDVKMKEKGDIPEGYSVSREKKERFSLILESASTNQTSMYLCASSGRDRILSEQYFGPGTRLTVT.

The chain recombines TRBV7-3 with TRBJ2-6; TRBD2 might be the D (6 bases). V was shortened by 7 bases and J by 0 bases, with 13 bases between the two germline ends. The CDR3 covers 16 residues. Per germline, CDR1 SGHTA and CDR2 FQGTGA. CDR3 nucleotide sequence: TGTGCCAGCAAAGCTACCGGGGGCTCTGGGGCCAACGTCCTGACTTTC. Amino acids: CASKATGGSGANVLTF.

V usage is TRBV5-4 and J usage is TRBJ2-1; 8 bases align to TRBD1. The CDR3 has 13 residues. Germline CDR1 reads SGHNT; CDR2 reads YYREEE (reference sequence). J lost 6 bases, V lost 4 bases, and 3 bases had no gene match. CDR3 residues: CASSVDRGNEQFF. The DNA for the CDR3 is TGTGCCAGCAGCGTAGACAGGGGCAATGAGCAGTTCTTC.

V usage is TRBV6-5 and J usage is TRBJ2-5; TRBD2 agrees at 10 bases. CDR3 length: 15 amino acids. The germline CDR1 and CDR2 sequences are MNHEY and SVGAGI. V shed 2 bases and J 5 bases; nucleotides not matched to a gene: 5. The CDR3 loop is CASSYTASGSETQYF. The CDR3, as DNA: TGTGCCAGCAGTTACACGGCTAGCGGGAGTGAGACCCAGTACTTC.

The genes are TRBV10-3 and TRBJ1-4; 8 nucleotides agree with TRBD1. J gave up 7 bases and V 4 bases, and 5 bases lay outside the gene matches. This CDR3 comprises 14 residues. In germline, CDR1 is ENHRY, CDR2 SYGVKD. This CDR3 is CAISAGQGSEKLFF. For the CDR3, the DNA is TGTGCCATCAGTGCTGGACAGGGCTCTGAAAAACTGTTTTTT.

This clone was recorded only once. The chain links TRBV30 to TRBJ1-2; the match to TRBD1 covers 11 bases. V dropped 3 bases and J dropped 4; count of bases not matched to a gene: 10. The CDR3 loop spans 16 amino acids. Germline loops: CDR1 GTSNPN, CDR2 SVGIG (reference sequence). DNA of the CDR3: TGTGCCTGGAGCCCGAAAACGGGGACAGGGGGCTATGGCTACACCTTC. Protein product: CAWSPKTGTGGYGYTF.

This chain uses TRBV13 with TRBJ2-1; TRBD2 aligns across 13 bases. V dropped 4 bases and J dropped 5; count of bases not matched to a gene: 8. This CDR3 is built from 17 residues. The germline V gene encodes CDR1 PRHDT and CDR2 FYEKMQ (reference sequence). CDR3 loop: CASSSTSGRAVDNEQFF. The DNA for the CDR3 is TGTGCCAGCAGCTCAACTAGCGGGAGGGCCGTCGACAATGAGCAGTTCTTC. The full variable domain, completed using reference TRBV13 and TRBJ2-1, is AAGVIQSPRHLIKEKRETATLKCYPIPRHDTVYWYQQGPGQDPQFLISFYEKMQSDKGSIPDRFSAQQFSDYHSELNMSSLELGDSALYFCASSSTSGRAVDNEQFFGPGTRLTVL.

The chain uses TRBV2 and TRBJ1-1; a weak D match, TRBD1 (6 bases). Between the trimmed V and J ends, which lost 4 bases and 1 base, there was a span of 13 bases. The V gene's germline CDR1 is SNHLY and CDR2 FYNNEI. The CDR3 covers 15 residues. The CDR3 DNA follows: TGTGCCAGCAGTGTGAGACAGGCTTCGAACACTGAAGCTTTCTTT. It codes for CASSVRQASNTEAFF.

J is TRBJ1-5 and V is TRBV9, with D unclear. The germline gives CDR1 SGDLS, CDR2 YYNGEE. Trimming shortened V by 1 base and J by 4 bases, and 9 bases separated the two germline ends. The CDR3 is made up of 14 amino acids. The CDR3 spells CASSVSPGNQPQHF. Written as DNA, the CDR3 is TGTGCCAGCAGCGTATCTCCAGGAAATCAGCCCCAGCATTTT.

V gene TRBV11-2 combines with J gene TRBJ2-7; D could derive from TRBD1 or TRBD2 (6 bases each). Trimming took off 5 bases at V and 4 bases at J, with 18 bases between the two ends. From germline, CDR1 is SGHAT and CDR2 FQNNGV. CDR3 length: 15 amino acids. The CDR3 sequence: CASSPLKGGGYEQYF. CDR3 sequence (DNA): TGTGCCAGCAGCCCCCTAAAAGGAGGGGGGTACGAGCAGTACTTC.

This chain connects TRBV12-5 to TRBJ2-1; D gene unclear. V lost 7 bases, J lost 5 bases, and 6 bases lay in between. The CDR3 is 11 residues long. Germline CDR1 LGHNT, CDR2 FRNRAP. The CDR3 region is CASAFHNEQFF. CDR3 nucleotides: TGTGCTAGTGCTTTCCACAATGAGCAGTTCTTC.

The CDR3 coding sequence is TGTGCCAGCAGCTTAGCGGAGTTGGGGGGCTACACCTTC. Translated: CASSLAELGGYTF. V and J are TRBV7-9 and TRBJ1-2; no definite D call. This CDR3 region has 13 residues. The germline V gene encodes CDR1 SEHNR and CDR2 FQNEAQ (reference sequence). Between the trimmed V and J ends, which lost 0 bases and 8 bases, there was a span of 10 bases. Variable domain in full (rest from reference TRBV7-9 and TRBJ1-2): DTGVSQNPRHKITKRGQNVTFRCDPISEHNRLYWYRQTLGQGPEFLTYFQNEAQLEKSRLLSDRFSAERPKGSFSTLEIQRTEQGDSAMYLCASSLAELGGYTFGSGTRLTVV.

This chain uses TRBV20-1 with TRBJ2-7; no clear D. This CDR3 contains 10 residues. The ends were cut back, 4 bases at V and 4 bases at J, with 5 bases in the middle. CDR1 is DFQATT, CDR2 SNEGSKA, per germline (reference sequence). The CDR3 region is CSAIHYEQYF. The CDR3 DNA sequence: TGCAGTGCTATACATTACGAGCAGTACTTC.